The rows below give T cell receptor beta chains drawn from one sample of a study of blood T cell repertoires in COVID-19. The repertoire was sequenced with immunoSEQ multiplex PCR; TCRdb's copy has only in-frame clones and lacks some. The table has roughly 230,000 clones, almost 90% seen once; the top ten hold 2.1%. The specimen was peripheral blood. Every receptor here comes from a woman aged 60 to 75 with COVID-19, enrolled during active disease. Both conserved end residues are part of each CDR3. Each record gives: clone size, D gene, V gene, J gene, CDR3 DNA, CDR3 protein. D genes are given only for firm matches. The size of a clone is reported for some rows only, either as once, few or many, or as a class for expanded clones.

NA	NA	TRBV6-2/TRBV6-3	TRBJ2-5	TGTGCCAGCAGTTTAGCGGAAGAGACCCAGTACTTC	CASSLAEETQYF
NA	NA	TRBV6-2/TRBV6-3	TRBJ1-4	TGTGCCAGCAGCAAAGTAGGTTTCGCGGCTAATGAAAAACTGTTTTTT	CASSKVGFAANEKLFF
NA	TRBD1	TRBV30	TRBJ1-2	TGTGCCTGGAGCCCGGGACAGAACTATGGCTACACCTTC	CAWSPGQNYGYTF
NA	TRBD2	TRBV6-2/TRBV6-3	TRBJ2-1	TGTGCCAGCAGTTTAGGAAATCAGCGGGGGGGCTACAATGAGCAGTTCTTC	CASSLGNQRGGYNEQFF
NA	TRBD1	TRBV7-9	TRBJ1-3	TGTGCCAGCCCCCCGACAGGGTCTGGAAACACCATATATTTT	CASPPTGSGNTIYF
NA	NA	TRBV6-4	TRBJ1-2	TGTGCCAGCAGTGATGGGGGGGGTACCTATGGCTACACCTTC	CASSDGGGTYGYTF
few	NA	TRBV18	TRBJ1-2	TGTGCCAGCTCACCACAGGGGCAGAACAGCTATGGCTACACCTTC	CASSPQGQNSYGYTF
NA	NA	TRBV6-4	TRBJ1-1	TGTGCCAGCAGTCCTACTGTCTCGGGGGTGAGGACTGAAGCTTTCTTT	CASSPTVSGVRTEAFF
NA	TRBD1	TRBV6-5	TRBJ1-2	TGTGCCAGCAGTTACGGGCAGGGGGACTATGGCTACACCTTC	CASSYGQGDYGYTF
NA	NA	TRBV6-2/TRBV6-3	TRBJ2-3	TGTGCCAGCAGTTGGGAGGGGGTAGAGACAGATACGCAGTATTTT	CASSWEGVETDTQYF
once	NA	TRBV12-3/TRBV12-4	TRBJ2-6	TGTGCCTCGGGGTCTGGGGCCAACGTCCTGACTTTC	CASGSGANVLTF
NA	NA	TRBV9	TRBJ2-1	TGTGCCAGCAGCGTGGAAGGGGGGGAGGCCTACAATGAGCAGTTCTTC	CASSVEGGEAYNEQFF
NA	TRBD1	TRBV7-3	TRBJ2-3	TGTGCCAGCAGCTTAAACAGGGGGAGTTATACGCAGTATTTT	CASSLNRGSYTQYF
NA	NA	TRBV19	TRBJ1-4	TGTGCCAGTAGTATGGGGAGCCCGGTCGAAAAACTGTTTTTT	CASSMGSPVEKLFF
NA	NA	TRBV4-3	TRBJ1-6	TGCGCCAGCAGCCAAGACGGTCCTAACCCCTATTCACCCCTCCACTTT	CASSQDGPNPYSPLHF
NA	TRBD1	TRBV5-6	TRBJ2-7	TGTGCCAGCAGCTTGGCTCAGGGGGCCCTTAGCGGCTACGAGCAGTACTTC	CASSLAQGALSGYEQYF
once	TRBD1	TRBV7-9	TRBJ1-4	TGTGCCAGCAGCGATAAGGGACAGGGACTCGGAGAAAAACTGTTTTTT	CASSDKGQGLGEKLFF
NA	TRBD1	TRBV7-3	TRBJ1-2	TGTGCCAGCAGCCTACAACCTCGACAGGGTGGCTACACCTTC	CASSLQPRQGGYTF
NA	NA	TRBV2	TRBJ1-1	TGTGCCAGCAGTGCAGGGATCCCTGAAGCTTTCTTT	CASSAGIPEAFF
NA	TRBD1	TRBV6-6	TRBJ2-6	TGTGCCAGCAGTCGCGCACAGGGGGCGCATAGTGGGGCCAACGTCCTGACTTTC	CASSRAQGAHSGANVLTF
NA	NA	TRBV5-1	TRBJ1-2	TGCGCCAGCAGCTTACAGGGAAATTACCCGGAAAGCTTAGGAGGCTACACCTTC	CASSLQGNYPESLGGYTF
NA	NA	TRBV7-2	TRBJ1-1	TGTGCCAGCAGCAGATTCAAGACTGGAACGGAAGTCGAAGCTTTCTTT	CASSRFKTGTEVEAFF
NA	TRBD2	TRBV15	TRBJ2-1	TGTGCCACCAGCAGAGATCAACTAGCGGGGGCCCATGAGCAGTTCTTC	CATSRDQLAGAHEQFF
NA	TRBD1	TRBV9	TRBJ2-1	TGTGCCAGCAGCCTCACAGGGGATCTCAAGCAGTTCTTC	CASSLTGDLKQFF
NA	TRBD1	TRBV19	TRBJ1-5	TGTGCCGTTTCCGGGACAGCTATCGGGACCCAGCATTTT	CAVSGTAIGTQHF
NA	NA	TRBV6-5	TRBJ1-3	TGTGCCAGCAGCTTCGCACGAGTTTCTGGAAACACCATATATTTT	CASSFARVSGNTIYF
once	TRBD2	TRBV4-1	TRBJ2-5	TGCGCCAGCAGCCAAGACCGCGGGGGGAAGGTTAACCAAGAGACCCAGTACTTC	CASSQDRGGKVNQETQYF
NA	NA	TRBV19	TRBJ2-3	TGTGCCAGTAGTATAGGTATTGGCAGCACAGATACGCAGTATTTT	CASSIGIGSTDTQYF
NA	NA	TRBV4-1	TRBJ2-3	TGCGCCAGCAGCCAAGATAATGGGGGCCCCACAGATACGCAGTATTTT	CASSQDNGGPTDTQYF
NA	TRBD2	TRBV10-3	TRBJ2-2	TGTGCCATCACCGGGACTAGCGGGGGTACCGGGGAGCTGTTTTTT	CAITGTSGGTGELFF
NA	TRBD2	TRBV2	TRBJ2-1	TGTGCCAGCTCTAGGGATTCGGTGACTAGCGGTGGTAAGTTCTTC	CASSRDSVTSGGKFF
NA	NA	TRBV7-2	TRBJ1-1	TGTGCCAGCAGATACGGAGGAGGGACTGAAGCTTTCTTT	CASRYGGGTEAFF
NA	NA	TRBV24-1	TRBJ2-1	TGTGCCACCACCCTTCACCAAACACCCAATGAGCAGTTCTTC	CATTLHQTPNEQFF
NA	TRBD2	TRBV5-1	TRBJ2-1	TGCGCCAGCAGCTTGGGGTCCCTAGCGGGGAATGAGCAGTTCTTC	CASSLGSLAGNEQFF
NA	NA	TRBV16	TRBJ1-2	TGTGCCAGCAGCCAATCCCAACAGGGTCGGCGAGGCTACACCTTC	CASSQSQQGRRGYTF
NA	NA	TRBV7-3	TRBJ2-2	TGTGCCAGCAGCTTAATGCCAGCGTCCACCGGGGAGCTGTTTTTT	CASSLMPASTGELFF
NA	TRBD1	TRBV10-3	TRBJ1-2	TGTGCCATCAGCATGGACAGGATCGATGGCTACACCTTC	CAISMDRIDGYTF
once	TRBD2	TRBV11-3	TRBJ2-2	TGTGCCAGCAGCTTAAGGGTAGCGGGGGCAAACACCGGGGAGCTGTTTTTT	CASSLRVAGANTGELFF
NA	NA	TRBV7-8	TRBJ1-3	TGTGCCAGCAGCTTAGAAACAGGCTTCTCTGGAAACACCATATATTTT	CASSLETGFSGNTIYF
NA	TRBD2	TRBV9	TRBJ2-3	TGTGCCAGCAGCGCTCGGACTAGCTTAAACACAGATACGCAGTATTTT	CASSARTSLNTDTQYF
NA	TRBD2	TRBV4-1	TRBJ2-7	TGCGCCAGCAGCCGCGGACTAGGACCCTTGTACGAGCAGTACTTC	CASSRGLGPLYEQYF
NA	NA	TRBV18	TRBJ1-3	TGTGCCAGCTCTTGGACAGACTCTGGAAACACCATATATTTT	CASSWTDSGNTIYF
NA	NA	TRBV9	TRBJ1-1	TGTGCCAGCAGCGAGGGGTGGAGCACTGAAGCTTTCTTT	CASSEGWSTEAFF
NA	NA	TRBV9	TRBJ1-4	TGTGCCAGCAGCGTAGGAGGCATCATCGGTGAAAAACTGTTTTTT	CASSVGGIIGEKLFF
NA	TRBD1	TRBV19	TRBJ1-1	TGTGCCAGTAGTGCGGCCCGCAGGACAGGGAGGGGGCGTGAAGCTTTCTTT	CASSAARRTGRGREAFF